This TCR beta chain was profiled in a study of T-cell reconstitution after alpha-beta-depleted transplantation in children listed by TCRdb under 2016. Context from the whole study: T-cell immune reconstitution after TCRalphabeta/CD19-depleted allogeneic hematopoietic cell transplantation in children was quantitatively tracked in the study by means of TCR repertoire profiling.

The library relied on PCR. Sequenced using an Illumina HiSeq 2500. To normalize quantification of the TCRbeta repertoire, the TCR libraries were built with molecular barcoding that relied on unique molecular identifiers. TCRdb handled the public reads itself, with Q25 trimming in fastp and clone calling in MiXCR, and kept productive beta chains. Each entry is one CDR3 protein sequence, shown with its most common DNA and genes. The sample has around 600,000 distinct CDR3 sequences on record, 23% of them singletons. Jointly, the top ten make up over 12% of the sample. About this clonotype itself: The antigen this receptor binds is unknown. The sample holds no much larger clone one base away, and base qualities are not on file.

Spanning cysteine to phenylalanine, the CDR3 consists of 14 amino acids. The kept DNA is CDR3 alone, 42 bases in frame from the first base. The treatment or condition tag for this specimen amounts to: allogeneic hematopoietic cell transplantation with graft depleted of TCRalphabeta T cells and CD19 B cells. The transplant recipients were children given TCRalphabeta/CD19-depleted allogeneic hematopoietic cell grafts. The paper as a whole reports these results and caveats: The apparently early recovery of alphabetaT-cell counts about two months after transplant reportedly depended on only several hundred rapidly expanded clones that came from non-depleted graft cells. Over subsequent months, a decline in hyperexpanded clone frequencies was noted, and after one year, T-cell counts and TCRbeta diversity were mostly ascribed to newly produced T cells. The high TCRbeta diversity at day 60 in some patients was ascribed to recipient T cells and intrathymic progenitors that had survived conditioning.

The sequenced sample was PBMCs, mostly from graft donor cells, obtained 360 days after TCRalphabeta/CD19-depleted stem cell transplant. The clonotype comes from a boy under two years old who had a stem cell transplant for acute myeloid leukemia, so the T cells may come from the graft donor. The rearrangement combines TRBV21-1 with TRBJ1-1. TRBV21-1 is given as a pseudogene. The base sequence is TGTGCCAGCACTTTTTGGGGAGGAACCACTGAAGCTTTCTTT. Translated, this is CASTFWGGTTEAFF.